This passage covers 25 T cell receptor beta chains from one sample sequenced in a study of identifying expanded T cells in peripheral blood. Sequencing used immunoSEQ multiplex PCR; TCRdb keeps in-frame clones, though not all of them. Among about 91,000 clones, approximately 88% were seen once, and the ten largest hold around 3.6%. The sample taken for sequencing was blood. Receptor source: a person between 18 and 75 years old in good health.

This clone appeared a few times. This chain uses TRBV28 with TRBJ2-3, with 9 bases identical to TRBD2. Germline assignment: CDR1 MDHEN and CDR2 SYDVKM. Trimming took 6 bases from V and 2 from J; bases not matched to a gene: 9. There are 16 residues in the CDR3. This CDR3 reads CASSPPTSGYTDTQYF. The CDR3 nucleotides are TGTGCCAGCAGCCCGCCGACTAGCGGATACACAGATACGCAGTATTTT.

The chain joins TRBV13 to TRBJ2-3, with TRBD2 matching 9 bases. Germline CDR1 reads PRHDT; CDR2 reads FYEKMQ (reference sequence). V trimming: 4 bases; J trimming: 2 bases; junction bases outside the gene matches: 7. There are 16 residues in the CDR3. CDR3 amino acids: CASSYVAGAYTDTQYF. The CDR3 nucleotides are TGTGCCAGCAGCTACGTAGCGGGGGCTTACACAGATACGCAGTATTTT.

The V call is TRBV9, the J call TRBJ1-2, with 9 bases identical to TRBD1. The CDR3 loop spans 16 amino acids. The germline CDR1 and CDR2 sequences are SGDLS and YYNGEE. The trim removed 3 bases at V and 3 bases at J, leaving 9 bases unmatched. CDR3 nucleotide sequence: TGTGCCAGCAGCGCCAACCGGGACAGGGACTACTATGGCTACACCTTC. The encoded protein is CASSANRDRDYYGYTF.

This rearrangement joins TRBV27 to TRBJ2-7, with D perhaps assigned TRBD1 or TRBD2 (6 bases each). Trimming left V 6 bases short and J 6 bases short, with 15 bases between. The germline V gene has CDR1 MNHEY and CDR2 SMNVEV (reference sequence). The CDR3 totals 13 residues. CDR3 bases: TGTGCCAGCAGCCTGGGGGGCCGTAGCGAGCAGTACTTC. Amino acids: CASSLGGRSEQYF.

The rearrangement joins TRBV28 to TRBJ1-5; D unclear. The V gene lost 2 bases and the J gene lost 3 bases, with 5 bases spanning the gap. Germline CDR1 MDHEN, CDR2 SYDVKM. The CDR3 loop spans 13 amino acids. CDR3 sequence (DNA): TGTGCCAGCAGTTTAGATCTCAATCAGCCCCAGCATTTT. Protein product: CASSLDLNQPQHF.

The chain is built from TRBV6-5 and TRBJ1-4; a weak D match, TRBD1 (5 bases). In germline, CDR1 is MNHEY, CDR2 SVGAGI. Trimming shortened V by 5 bases and J by 8 bases, and 15 bases separated the two germline ends. The CDR3 is 14 residues long. The CDR3 DNA sequence: TGTGCCAGCAGTCTCGAGCCAGGGAACGAAAAACTGTTTTTT. Translating gives CASSLEPGNEKLFF.

The rearrangement uses TRBV28 and TRBJ2-7, with unresolved D. Per germline, CDR1 MDHEN and CDR2 SYDVKM. There are 13 residues in the CDR3. V was clipped by 6 bases and J by 2 bases, with 11 bases between them. CDR3: CASRSPPPYEQYF. The CDR3, as DNA: TGTGCCAGCAGGTCCCCTCCCCCCTACGAGCAGTACTTC.

V usage is TRBV28 and J usage is TRBJ2-2; D possibly corresponds to TRBD2 (5 bases). V was pared by 10 bases and J by 1 base, with 16 bases between. Germline V CDR1 and CDR2: MDHEN, SYDVKM. The CDR3 has 15 residues. This CDR3 reads CATYWPSGNTGELFF. The CDR3, as DNA: TGTGCCACCTACTGGCCCAGCGGGAACACCGGGGAGCTGTTTTTT.

The chain couples TRBV6-1 to TRBJ2-1; 8 bases fit TRBD1. Germline V lookup: CDR1 MNHNS, CDR2 SASEGT. The CDR3 covers 15 residues. The J segment lost 3 bases and the V segment lost 3 bases, leaving 4 bases of the junction unmatched. The CDR3 nucleotides read TGTGCCAGCAGTGATAGGGGACAGGACTACAATGAGCAGTTCTTC. Protein sequence: CASSDRGQDYNEQFF.

This clone was detected once. The gene calls are TRBV5-1 and TRBJ2-3; 15 positions match TRBD2. Germline loops: CDR1 SGHRS, CDR2 YFSETQ. This CDR3 comprises 16 residues. Trimming removed 5 bases from V and 4 bases from J; junction bases left unmatched: 5. The CDR3 bases are TGCGCCAGCAGTCCAGGACTAGCGGGAGGGGCAGATACGCAGTATTTT. Residues: CASSPGLAGGADTQYF. The whole variable domain, remainder taken from reference TRBV5-1 and TRBJ2-3, is KAGVTQTPRYLIKTRGQQVTLSCSPISGHRSVSWYQQTPGQGLQFLFEYFSETQRNKGNFPGRFSGRQFSNSRSEMNVSTLELGDSALYLCASSPGLAGGADTQYFGPGTRLTVL.

This chain joins TRBV27 and TRBJ1-1, with a weak D call TRBD1 (5 bases). This CDR3 has 16 amino acids. Per germline, CDR1 MNHEY and CDR2 SMNVEV (reference sequence). V dropped 3 bases and J dropped 1 base, with 15 bases sitting between them. Here the CDR3 reads CASSFGQRRGNTEAFF. Written as DNA, the CDR3 is TGTGCCAGCAGTTTCGGTCAGCGGAGGGGGAACACTGAAGCTTTCTTT.

V and J are TRBV23-1 and TRBJ2-5; 8 bases align to TRBD2. TRBV23-1 is an ORF; its function is uncertain. Germline trimming cut 4 bases from V and 1 base from J; bases unmatched to any gene: 20. The CDR3 runs to 20 residues. CDR3 amino acids: CASSREGLTERGPLQETQYF. CDR3 nucleotide sequence: TGCGCCAGCAGTCGGGAGGGATTGACTGAGCGGGGGCCTCTCCAAGAGACCCAGTACTTC.

The chain carries TRBV4-1 and TRBJ1-1, with 7 bases lining up with TRBD1. CDR3 length equals 16 residues. Germline V gene sequence: CDR1 MGHRA, CDR2 YSYEKL. Germline trimming cut 4 bases from V and 1 base from J; bases unmatched to any gene: 9. In nucleotides, the CDR3 is TGCGCCAGCAGCCGGTCCGCCGGGACAGCGAACACTGAAGCTTTCTTT. Its protein is CASSRSAGTANTEAFF.

The chain is built from TRBV7-7 and TRBJ2-1, with D tentatively TRBD1 (7 bases). The V gene's germline CDR1 is SSHAT and CDR2 FNYEAQ (reference sequence). The CDR3 runs 13 residues. Trimming pared 5 bases from V and 6 bases from J, leaving 11 bases between. The CDR3 loop is CASSPQGGNEQFF. The DNA of the CDR3 is TGTGCCAGCAGCCCTCAGGGGGGCAATGAGCAGTTCTTC.

The genes are TRBV28 and TRBJ1-2; TRBD1 might be the D (5 bases). CDR1 and CDR2 (germline): MDHEN, SYDVKM. The CDR3 extends over 13 amino acids. With 7 bases removed from V and 4 bases from J, the gap between germline ends came to 13 bases. CDR3 sequence (DNA): TGTGCCAGCACCCAGGACACGGGCTATGGCTACACCTTC. Translating gives CASTQDTGYGYTF.

The chain couples TRBV2 to TRBJ2-3; TRBD1 might be the D (5 bases). The CDR3 runs 16 residues. Per germline, CDR1 SNHLY and CDR2 FYNNEI. The V end lost 1 base, the J end lost 0 bases, and 11 bases lay between the germline ends. The chain's CDR3 is CASSEVDTSSTDTQYF. The CDR3 nucleotides read TGTGCCAGCAGTGAAGTGGACACAAGTAGCACAGATACGCAGTATTTT.

V usage is TRBV25-1 and J usage is TRBJ1-1; 12 nucleotides line up with TRBD1. Germline CDR1 and CDR2: MGHDK and SYGVNS. The CDR3 extends over 17 amino acids. Germline trimming cut 3 bases from V and 3 bases from J; bases unmatched to any gene: 8. The CDR3 sequence: CASSEFGTGGAYTEAFF. CDR3 bases: TGTGCCAGCAGTGAGTTCGGGACAGGGGGCGCATACACTGAAGCTTTCTTT.

The genes are TRBV27 and TRBJ2-1, with D perhaps assigned TRBD1 or TRBD2 (5 bases each). V dropped 4 bases and J dropped 5 bases, with 9 bases sitting between them. Germline lookup yields CDR1 MNHEY and CDR2 SMNVEV (reference sequence). This CDR3 has 13 residues. Here the CDR3 reads CASSWGPDNEQFF. The CDR3 DNA reads as TGTGCCAGCAGTTGGGGACCGGACAATGAGCAGTTCTTC.

In its sample, this clone was seen once. The gene calls are TRBV6-1 and TRBJ2-5; D remains ambiguous. The V gene lost 1 base and the J gene lost 8 bases, with 17 bases spanning the gap. The CDR3 is made up of 15 amino acids. Germline CDR1 is MNHNS and CDR2 is SASEGT. The CDR3, as DNA: TGTGCCAGCAGTGAAGACGGCGCCGGTGTCGATACCCAGTACTTC. Amino acid sequence: CASSEDGAGVDTQYF.

The chain joins TRBV27 to TRBJ2-3; 9 nucleotides agree with TRBD1. CDR1 and CDR2 (germline): MNHEY, SMNVEV (reference sequence). This CDR3 has 15 residues. The V segment lost 10 bases and the J segment 2 bases; nucleotides outside the gene matches: 10. CDR3 coding DNA: TGTGCCACTTACGGGACAGGGTTTTTCACAGATACGCAGTATTTT. Its protein product is CATYGTGFFTDTQYF.

This chain links TRBV11-2 with TRBJ1-6, with D perhaps matching TRBD1 (6 bases). This CDR3 has 15 amino acids. V was clipped by 5 bases and J by 7 bases, with 15 bases between them. Germline V gives CDR1 SGHAT, CDR2 FQNNGV. This CDR3 reads CASSPTWTENSPLHF. As DNA, the CDR3 is TGTGCCAGCAGCCCTACATGGACAGAAAATTCACCCCTCCACTTT.

The rearrangement uses TRBV6-6 and TRBJ1-2; 9 bases are a match to TRBD1. The length of the CDR3 is 14 residues. The V segment lost 4 bases and the J segment 8 bases; nucleotides outside the gene matches: 8. Germline CDR1 is MNHNY and CDR2 is SVGAGI (reference sequence). The CDR3 DNA is TGTGCCAGCAGTTCCCCGGGACAGGGAGGCGGCTACACCTTC. This codes for CASSSPGQGGGYTF.

V is TRBV7-9 and J is TRBJ2-3; either TRBD1 or TRBD2 may fit D (6 bases each). V dropped 1 base and J dropped 2 bases, with 10 bases sitting between them. Germline loops: CDR1 SEHNR, CDR2 FQNEAQ (reference sequence). This CDR3 has 15 amino acids. This chain's CDR3 is CASSLEGGPTDTQYF. The CDR3 coding sequence is TGTGCCAGCAGCTTAGAGGGGGGACCCACAGATACGCAGTATTTT. The full variable domain, in which reference TRBV7-9 and TRBJ2-3 provide the parts outside the CDR3, is DTGVSQNPRHKITKRGQNVTFRCDPISEHNRLYWYRQTLGQGPEFLTYFQNEAQLEKSRLLSDRFSAERPKGSFSTLEIQRTEQGDSAMYLCASSLEGGPTDTQYFGPGTRLTVL.

The chain couples TRBV9 to TRBJ1-2; no clear D. Germline V CDR1 and CDR2: SGDLS, YYNGEE. This CDR3 is 14 amino acids long. V dropped 0 bases and J dropped 1 base, with 7 bases sitting between them. CDR3 in amino acids: CASSVEPSNYGYTF. The CDR3 coding sequence is TGTGCCAGCAGCGTAGAGCCCAGTAACTATGGCTACACCTTC. The complete variable domain, with remaining parts taken from reference TRBV9 and TRBJ1-2, reads DSGVTQTPKHLITATGQRVTLRCSPRSGDLSVYWYQQSLDQGLQFLIQYYNGEERAKGNILERFSAQQFPDLHSELNLSSLELGDSALYFCASSVEPSNYGYTFGSGTRLTVV.

The chain has TRBV21-1 and TRBJ2-5. TRBV21-1 is given as a pseudogene. This CDR3 is built from 17 residues. The CDR3 coding sequence is TGTGCCAGCTGGGGACCCACACAGGGAATGGGGACTGGTGAGCAGTACTTC. This encodes CASWGPTQGMGTGEQYF.